Below are 26 T cell receptor beta chains sequenced from a single sample in a study of cytomegalovirus exposure and HLA in healthy donors. Both 60 Vbeta primers and 13 Jbeta primers went into the PCR. This table comes from immunoSEQ multiplex PCR, and its TCRdb copy is limited to in-frame clones, with some not included. The specimen's table records approximately 110,000 clones. The specimen was PBMCs. These receptor sequences come from a man aged 50-60 years in good health and CMV-seronegative.

The rearrangement joins TRBV5-4 to TRBJ2-2; 7 positions agree with TRBD2. Germline V CDR1 and CDR2: SGHNT, YYREEE (reference sequence). The junction had 6 bases not matched to a gene; V was cut back by 0 bases and J by 7 bases. There are 15 residues in the CDR3. CDR3 bases: TGTGCCAGCAGCTTGGGTGCGGGGAGGGGCGGGGAGCTGTTTTTT. The encoded protein is CASSLGAGRGGELFF.

The chain couples TRBV19 to TRBJ1-5; the D gene is possibly TRBD1 (5 bases). The CDR3 totals 16 residues. The germline V gene encodes CDR1 LNHDA and CDR2 SQIVND (reference sequence). V was pared by 0 bases and J by 3 bases, with 12 bases between. In DNA, the CDR3 is TGTGCCAGTAGTATAGAAACGGCCAGGGACAATCAGCCCCAGCATTTT. It is translated as CASSIETARDNQPQHF.

The V and J genes are TRBV4-1 and TRBJ2-1; 7 nucleotides agree with TRBD2. J lost 6 bases, V lost 1 base, and 6 bases had no gene match. The germline V gene has CDR1 MGHRA and CDR2 YSYEKL. The CDR3 covers 15 residues. The CDR3 DNA reads TGCGCCAGCAGCCAAGGGCTAGCGGAGATCAATGAGCAGTTCTTC. Encoded protein: CASSQGLAEINEQFF.

V is TRBV4-3 and J is TRBJ1-1, with D unresolved. The CDR3 runs to 16 residues. Trimming pared 0 bases from V and 1 base from J, leaving 12 bases between. The germline V gene has CDR1 LGHNA and CDR2 YSLEER. DNA for the CDR3: TGCGCCAGCAGCCAAGATCAGGAACGGTGGAACACTGAAGCTTTCTTT. It encodes CASSQDQERWNTEAFF.

The chain joins TRBV9 to TRBJ1-2; TRBD1 might be the D (6 bases). The CDR3 length is 12 residues. Germline V gives CDR1 SGDLS, CDR2 YYNGEE. V dropped 3 bases and J dropped 3 bases, with 6 bases sitting between them. The CDR3 is CASSEGDYGYTF. DNA of the CDR3: TGTGCCAGCAGCGAGGGGGACTATGGCTACACCTTC.

CDR3 region: CASRGTDTEAFF. As DNA, the CDR3 is TGTGCCAGCAGGGGGACAGACACTGAAGCTTTCTTT. The chain combines TRBV28 with TRBJ1-1; TRBD1 matches 7 bases. The germline CDR1 and CDR2 sequences are MDHEN and SYDVKM. The V and J ends lost 6 bases and 3 bases, in that order; junction bases with no gene match: 1. This CDR3 has 12 residues.

The chain links TRBV2 to TRBJ1-5; D uncertain. Germline CDR1 SNHLY, CDR2 FYNNEI. The CDR3 has 16 residues. V was clipped by 4 bases and J by 0 bases, with 13 bases between them. The CDR3 DNA follows: TGTGCCAGCAGTGGGAGAAGGGAGACTAGCAATCAGCCCCAGCATTTT. Its protein product is CASSGRRETSNQPQHF.

This chain uses TRBV30 with TRBJ1-1, with D uncertain. Trimming cost V 3 bases and J 10 bases, with 18 bases left between them. Germline loops: CDR1 GTSNPN, CDR2 SVGIG (reference sequence). The CDR3 loop spans 13 amino acids. CDR3 nucleotides: TGTGCCTGGAGCCCCGACCGGCTGGAGAGAGCTTTCTTT. Its protein is CAWSPDRLERAFF. Filled out from reference TRBV30 and TRBJ1-1, the complete variable domain reads SQTIHQWPATLVQPVGSPLSLECTVEGTSNPNLYWYRQAAGRGLQLLFYSVGIGQISSEVPQNLSASRPQDRQFILSSKKLLLSDSGFYLCAWSPDRLERAFFGQGTRLTVV.

The chain joins TRBV19 to TRBJ1-1, with D possibly being TRBD1 (5 bases). Per the germline V gene, CDR1 is LNHDA and CDR2 is SQIVND (reference sequence). V was cut by 3 bases and J by 0 bases, with 8 bases left in between. The CDR3 consists of 14 residues. The CDR3 DNA sequence: TGTGCCAGTAGTATCCGGACATTGAACACTGAAGCTTTCTTT. Encoded protein: CASSIRTLNTEAFF.

The rearrangement links TRBV7-9 to TRBJ2-7; D may be TRBD2 (5 bases). V was trimmed by 5 bases and J by 2 bases, leaving 16 bases between them. CDR3 size: 15 residues. Germline-derived CDR1 and CDR2 are SEHNR and FQNEAQ (reference sequence). The CDR3 DNA sequence: TGTGCCAGCAGCCGAGGCGGCGGGCGTCCCTACGAGCAGTACTTC. Its translation: CASSRGGGRPYEQYF.

The chain carries TRBV7-2 and TRBJ1-3; D remains ambiguous. Germline CDR1 reads SGHTA; CDR2 reads FQGNSA. The CDR3 runs 15 residues. Trimming removed 3 bases from V and 0 bases from J, with 9 bases in between. The CDR3 protein is CASSLDFSSGNTIYF. CDR3 nucleotides: TGTGCCAGCAGCTTGGACTTTAGCTCTGGAAACACCATATATTTT.

The chain uses TRBV5-1 and TRBJ2-5; 8 bases are a match to TRBD1. Germline V gene sequence: CDR1 SGHRS, CDR2 YFSETQ. V shed 4 bases, J shed 2 bases, and the junction held 4 bases outside the gene matches. The CDR3 is made up of 14 amino acids. Written as DNA, the CDR3 is TGCGCCAGCAGCGCCCGGACAGGGCAAGAGACCCAGTACTTC. Translated, it gives CASSARTGQETQYF.

This sequence joins TRBV7-9 and TRBJ1-1; D is ambiguous. Per germline, CDR1 SEHNR and CDR2 FQNEAQ (reference sequence). V dropped 3 bases and J dropped 0 bases, with 5 bases sitting between them. This CDR3 is built from 13 residues. The DNA for the CDR3 is TGTGCCAGCAGCTTGTCAGTGAACACTGAAGCTTTCTTT. It codes for CASSLSVNTEAFF.

The genes are TRBV7-3 and TRBJ2-3; TRBD2 agrees at 10 bases. The CDR3 is 17 amino acids. Germline V gene lookup returns CDR1 SGHTA and CDR2 FQGTGA. V lost 4 bases to trimming and J lost 3 bases; unmatched junction nucleotides: 10. CDR3 residues: CASSSRRASGSTDTQYF. The CDR3 DNA reads as TGTGCCAGCAGCTCCCGAAGGGCTAGCGGGAGTACAGATACGCAGTATTTT.

This chain uses TRBV14 with TRBJ2-1; no clear D. Trimming cost V 2 bases and J 9 bases, with 11 bases left between them. Germline V gene data show CDR1 as SGHDN and CDR2 as FVKESK. The CDR3 length is 13 residues. CDR3 residues: CASSQPPSFEQFF. In nucleotides, the CDR3 is TGTGCCAGCAGCCAACCCCCCTCGTTTGAGCAGTTCTTC.

The V and J genes are TRBV19 and TRBJ2-7; a possible D gene is TRBD1 (5 bases). The CDR3 has 14 amino acids. Between the trimmed V and J ends, which lost 3 bases and 5 bases, there was a span of 14 bases. Germline assignment: CDR1 LNHDA and CDR2 SQIVND (reference sequence). DNA for the CDR3: TGTGCCAGTAGTATGCAAGGGGCCCCCAACGAGCAGTACTTC. It codes for CASSMQGAPNEQYF.

The genes are TRBV7-2 and TRBJ2-5, with unresolved D. V was cut by 0 bases and J by 3 bases, with 8 bases left in between. Germline V gene sequence: CDR1 SGHTA, CDR2 FQGNSA. The CDR3 sequence is 14 residues long. CDR3 DNA sequence: TGTGCCAGCAGCTTAGCTTTGACTGAAGAGACCCAGTACTTC. It codes for CASSLALTEETQYF.

The V call is TRBV7-2, the J call TRBJ2-2, with 7 bases lining up with TRBD2. The CDR3 length is 16 residues. The germline V gene encodes CDR1 SGHTA and CDR2 FQGNSA. The V segment lost 0 bases and the J segment 3 bases; nucleotides outside the gene matches: 4. CDR3 residues: CASSLALSGYTGELFF. CDR3 sequence (DNA): TGTGCCAGCAGCTTAGCGCTTAGCGGGTACACCGGGGAGCTGTTTTTT.

This chain joins TRBV7-8 and TRBJ2-7; 11 bases line up with TRBD2. CDR1 is SGHVS, CDR2 FQNEAQ, per germline. CDR3 length: 17 amino acids. J lost 1 base, V lost 1 base, and 6 bases had no gene match. The CDR3 nucleotides are TGTGCCAGCAGCTTAGGGGCTAGCGGGGGGAAGTCCTACGAGCAGTACTTC. Translation gives CASSLGASGGKSYEQYF.

This chain joins TRBV15 and TRBJ2-7; TRBD2 matches 7 bases. V was clipped by 3 bases and J by 3 bases; unmatched bases: 17. The CDR3 is 18 amino acids. Germline V gene sequence: CDR1 LNHNV, CDR2 YYDKDF (reference sequence). The CDR3 is CATSRELSGSSGLYEQYF. The CDR3 DNA reads as TGTGCCACCAGCAGGGAATTGTCGGGGTCTAGCGGACTCTACGAGCAGTACTTC.

The chain recombines TRBV6-1 with TRBJ1-2, with D unresolved. Per germline, CDR1 MNHNS and CDR2 SASEGT. This CDR3 has 11 residues. The V and J ends lost 6 bases and 4 bases respectively, with 6 bases between them. CDR3 nucleotides: TGTGCCAGCAGCCCTAGCTATGGCTACACCTTC. Its protein is CASSPSYGYTF.

This chain links TRBV19 with TRBJ2-5; TRBD1 aligns across 8 bases. V was clipped by 6 bases and J by 5 bases; unmatched bases: 20. CDR1 LNHDA and CDR2 SQIVND come from the germline V gene (reference sequence). The CDR3 has 18 amino acids. This CDR3 reads CASSSPSRAGGSGETQYF. The CDR3 DNA sequence: TGTGCCAGTAGCAGCCCCTCAAGGGCAGGGGGCTCCGGGGAGACCCAGTACTTC.

J is TRBJ2-7 and V is TRBV18, with D possibly matching TRBD1 (6 bases). Trimming took off 1 base at V and 4 bases at J, with 11 bases between the two ends. Germline V gene sequence: CDR1 KGHSH, CDR2 LQKENI. The CDR3 is 14 amino acids. This chain's CDR3 is CASSPRDKGYEQYF. Written as DNA, the CDR3 is TGTGCCAGCTCACCACGGGACAAAGGATACGAGCAGTACTTC. Complete variable domain (other parts from reference TRBV18 and TRBJ2-7): NAGVMQNPRHLVRRRGQEARLRCSPMKGHSHVYWYRQLPEEGLKFMVYLQKENIIDESGMPKERFSAEFPKEGPSILRIQQVVRGDSAAYFCASSPRDKGYEQYFGPGTRLTVT.

The rearrangement links TRBV6-6 to TRBJ1-2, with 8 bases matching TRBD1. Germline loops: CDR1 MNHNY, CDR2 SVGAGI (reference sequence). With 5 bases clipped from V and 4 bases from J, the junction kept 6 bases outside the gene matches. The CDR3 has 14 residues. CDR3 sequence reads: CASSGTGFSYGYTF. The CDR3 nucleotides are TGTGCCAGCAGTGGGACAGGATTTTCCTATGGCTACACCTTC.

The chain joins TRBV27 to TRBJ2-7, with unresolved D. This CDR3 is 13 amino acids long. Germline V gene sequence: CDR1 MNHEY, CDR2 SMNVEV (reference sequence). V lost 3 bases and J 5 bases, leaving 11 bases between the germline ends. CDR3 DNA sequence: TGTGCCAGCAGTTTCAGAGGATCGGACGAGCAGTACTTC. Its protein is CASSFRGSDEQYF.

The V call is TRBV5-8, the J call TRBJ1-1; TRBD1 matches 7 bases. V lost 0 bases to trimming and J lost 4 bases; unmatched junction nucleotides: 0. CDR1 and CDR2 from the germline V gene are SGHTS and YDEGEE. The CDR3 loop spans 13 amino acids. The CDR3 sequence is CASSLDRGTEAFF. DNA of the CDR3: TGTGCCAGCAGCTTGGACAGGGGCACTGAAGCTTTCTTT. The full variable domain, completed using reference TRBV5-8 and TRBJ1-1, is EAGVTQSPTHLIKTRGQQATLRCSPISGHTSVYWYQQALGLGLQFLLWYDEGEERNRGNFPPRFSGRQFPNYSSELNVNALELEDSALYLCASSLDRGTEAFFGQGTRLTVV.